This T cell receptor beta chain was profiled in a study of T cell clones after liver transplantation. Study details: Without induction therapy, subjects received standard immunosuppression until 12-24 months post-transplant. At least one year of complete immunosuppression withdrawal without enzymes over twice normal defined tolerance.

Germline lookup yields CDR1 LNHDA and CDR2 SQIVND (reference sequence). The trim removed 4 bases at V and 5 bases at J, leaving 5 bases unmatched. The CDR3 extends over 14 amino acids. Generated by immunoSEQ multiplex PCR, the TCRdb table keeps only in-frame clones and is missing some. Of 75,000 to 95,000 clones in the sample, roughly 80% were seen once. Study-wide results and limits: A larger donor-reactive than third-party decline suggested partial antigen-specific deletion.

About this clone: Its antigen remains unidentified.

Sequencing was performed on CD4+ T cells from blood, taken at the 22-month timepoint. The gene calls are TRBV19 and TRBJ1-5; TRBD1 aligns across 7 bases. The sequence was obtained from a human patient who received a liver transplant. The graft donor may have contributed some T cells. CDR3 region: CASSRIQGDQPQHF. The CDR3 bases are TGTGCCAGTAGTAGGATCCAGGGGGATCAGCCCCAGCATTTT.